A single sample gave rise to the 5 T cell receptor beta chains below, sequenced in a study of prognosis after radiotherapy for stage I lung cancer. With two-round multiplex PCR, TCR beta CDR3 sequences were amplified from genomic DNA. Individual primers that were specific to each TRBV and TRBJ gene served in first-round PCR. One entry per CDR3 protein, called by TCRdb with MiXCR from the multiplex PCR reads. The data hold about 31,000 distinct CDR3 sequences, with 25% to 40% observed a single time. Sequencing used PBMCs, obtained before or after stereotactic body radiation therapy (not recorded which). The source is a donor aged 50 or older with non-small cell lung cancer.

In this sample, this clonotype turned up many times. V and J are TRBV7-3 and TRBJ2-3, with 8 nucleotides matching TRBD2. CDR1 and CDR2 (germline): SGHTA, FQGTGA. The V and J ends lost 8 bases and 0 bases, in that order; junction bases with no gene match: 1. The CDR3 has 13 amino acids. CDR3 nucleotide sequence: TGTGCCAGCTCTAGCGGGAGCACAGATACGCAGTATTTT. This sequence encodes CASSSGSTDTQYF.

This clonotype was counted many times. V usage is TRBV2 and J usage is TRBJ2-5; 10 nucleotides agree with TRBD2. In germline, CDR1 is SNHLY, CDR2 FYNNEI. This CDR3 is built from 15 residues. The V gene end was trimmed by 3 bases and the J gene end by 5 bases; junction bases not matched to a gene: 6. The CDR3 DNA is TGTGCCAGCAGTGAGGGAGCGGGAGGGGGGGAGACCCAGTACTTC. Translation gives CASSEGAGGGETQYF.

This clonotype was seen repeatedly, ten times or more. The rearrangement uses TRBV7-9 and TRBJ1-2; possible D gene TRBD1, 5 bases. CDR3 length: 15 amino acids. V gave up 4 bases and J gave up 3 bases, with 15 bases separating them. CDR1 is SEHNR and CDR2 is FQNEAQ in the germline V gene (reference sequence). CDR3 region: CASSSQGRGDYGYTF. DNA of the CDR3: TGTGCCAGCAGCTCTCAGGGAAGAGGGGACTATGGCTACACCTTC.

This clonotype was seen a handful of times. This may be a read error, as it is one base from a much larger clone. V gene TRBV29-1 combines with J gene TRBJ1-1; D is unresolved. Germline CDR1 is SQVTM and CDR2 is ANQGSEA. V was clipped by 7 bases and J by 7 bases, with 13 bases between them. The CDR3 totals 11 residues. CDR3 nucleotide sequence: TGCAGCGGGGAACGGTGCAGTGAAGCTTTCTTT. It codes for CSGERCSEAFF.

This clonotype has ten or more counts. V is TRBV6-1 and J is TRBJ2-1, with a possible D match to TRBD1 (6 bases). The ends were cut back, 7 bases at V and 5 bases at J, with 15 bases in the middle. CDR1 and CDR2 from the germline V gene are MNHNS and SASEGT. The CDR3 totals 14 residues. CDR3 DNA: TGTGCCAGCACCGGACAGATAACCAACAATGAGCAGTTCTTC. Residues: CASTGQITNNEQFF.